This TCR beta chain emerged from a study of a mutant IDH1 vaccine in newly diagnosed glioma. As for time point: week 23, last vaccination. Every vaccination contained 300 ug of the mutant IDH1 20-mer peptide and was paired with topical imiquimod. Trimming took off 3 bases at V and 6 bases at J, with 6 bases between the two ends. Germline CDR1 reads DFQATT; CDR2 reads SNEGSKA (reference sequence). This CDR3 has 11 residues. As concerns this clone: The antigen is undetermined.

Sequencing used immunoSEQ multiplex PCR; TCRdb keeps in-frame clones, though not all of them. Of 25,000 to 35,000 clones detected, around 87% appear once; the ten largest clones hold less than 3%. The receptor was derived from a man between 35 and 55 years old with glioma. Sequenced here: PBMCs, sampled from a glioma patient whose treatment included an IDH1 peptide vaccine. This rearrangement joins TRBV20-1 to TRBJ1-5; D is unclear. The CDR3, as DNA: TGCAGTGCTAGTATTAGTCAGCCCCAGCATTTT. Its protein is CSASISQPQHF.